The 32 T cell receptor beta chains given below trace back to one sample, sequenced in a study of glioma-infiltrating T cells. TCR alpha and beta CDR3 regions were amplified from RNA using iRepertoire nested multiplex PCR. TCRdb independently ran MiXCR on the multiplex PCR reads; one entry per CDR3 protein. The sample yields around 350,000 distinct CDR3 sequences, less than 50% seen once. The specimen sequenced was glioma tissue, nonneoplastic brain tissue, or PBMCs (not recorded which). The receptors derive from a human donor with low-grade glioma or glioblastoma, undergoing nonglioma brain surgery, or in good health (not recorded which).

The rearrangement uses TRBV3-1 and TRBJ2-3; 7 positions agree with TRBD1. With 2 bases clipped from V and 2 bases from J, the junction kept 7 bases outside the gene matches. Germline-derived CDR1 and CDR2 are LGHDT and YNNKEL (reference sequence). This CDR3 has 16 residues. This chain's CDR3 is CASSQLTRGFTDTQYF. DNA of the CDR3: TGTGCCAGCAGCCAACTTACCAGGGGGTTCACAGATACGCAGTATTTT.

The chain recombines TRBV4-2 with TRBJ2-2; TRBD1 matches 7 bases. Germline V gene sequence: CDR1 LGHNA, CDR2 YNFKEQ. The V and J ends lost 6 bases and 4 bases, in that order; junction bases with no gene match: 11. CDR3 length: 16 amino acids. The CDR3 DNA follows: TGTGCCAGCAGAAGTGACAGGGAAATTCCCACCGGGGAGCTGTTTTTT. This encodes CASRSDREIPTGELFF.

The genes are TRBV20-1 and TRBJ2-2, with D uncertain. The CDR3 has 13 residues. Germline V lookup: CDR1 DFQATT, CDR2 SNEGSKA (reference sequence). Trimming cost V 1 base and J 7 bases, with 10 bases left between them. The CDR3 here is CSARVGVSGELFF. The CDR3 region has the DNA TGCAGTGCTAGAGTCGGAGTTAGCGGGGAGCTGTTTTTT.

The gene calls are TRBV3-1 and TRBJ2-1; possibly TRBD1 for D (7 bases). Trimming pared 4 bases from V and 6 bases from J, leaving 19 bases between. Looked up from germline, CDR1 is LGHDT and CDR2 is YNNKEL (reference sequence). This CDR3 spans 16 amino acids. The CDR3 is CASSREEGGPPNEQFF. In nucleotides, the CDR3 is TGTGCCAGCAGCCGGGAGGAAGGGGGCCCTCCCAATGAGCAGTTCTTC.

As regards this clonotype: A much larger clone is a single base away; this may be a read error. CDR3 bases: TGTGCCAGCAGTTACGATGGATGGGCGGGCAATAAGCAGTTCTTC. Residues: CASSYDGWAGNKQFF. V and J are TRBV6-2 or TRBV6-3 and TRBJ2-1; D possibly corresponds to TRBD2 (5 bases). CDR3 length: 15 residues. Germline CDR1 MNHEY, CDR2 SVGEGT.

The CDR3 bases are TGTGCCAGCAGCTTAATTGGGACACCCCAAGAGACCCAGTACTTC. It yields the protein CASSLIGTPQETQYF. V usage is TRBV7-3 and J usage is TRBJ2-5, with D possibly being TRBD1 (6 bases). V shed 1 base and J shed 1 base, with 10 bases lying between them. The CDR3 runs to 15 residues. Germline V gene lookup returns CDR1 SGHTA and CDR2 FQGTGA.

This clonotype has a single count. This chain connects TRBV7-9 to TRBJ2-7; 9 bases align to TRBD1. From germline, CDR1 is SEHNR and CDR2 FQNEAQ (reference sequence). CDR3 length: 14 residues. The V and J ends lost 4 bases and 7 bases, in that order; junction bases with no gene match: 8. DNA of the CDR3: TGTGCCAGCAGCTCGGTGGACAGGGGAGGGGAGCAGTACTTC. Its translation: CASSSVDRGGEQYF. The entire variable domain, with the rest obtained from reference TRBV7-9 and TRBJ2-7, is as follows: DTGVSQNPRHKITKRGQNVTFRCDPISEHNRLYWYRQTLGQGPEFLTYFQNEAQLEKSRLLSDRFSAERPKGSFSTLEIQRTEQGDSAMYLCASSSVDRGGEQYFGPGTRLTVT.

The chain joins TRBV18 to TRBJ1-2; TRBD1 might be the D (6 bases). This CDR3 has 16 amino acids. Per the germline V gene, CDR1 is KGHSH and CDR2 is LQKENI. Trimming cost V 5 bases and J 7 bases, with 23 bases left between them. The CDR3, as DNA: TGTGCCAGCTCAACTCTGACAGGTCATTTGGGGATTGGCTACACCTTC. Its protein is CASSTLTGHLGIGYTF.

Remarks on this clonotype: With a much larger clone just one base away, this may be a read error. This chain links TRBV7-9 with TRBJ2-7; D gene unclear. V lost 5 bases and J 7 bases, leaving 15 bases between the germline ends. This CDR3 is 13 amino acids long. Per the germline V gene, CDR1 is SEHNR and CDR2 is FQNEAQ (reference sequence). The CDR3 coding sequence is TGTGCCAGCAGCCATGCCCACTACAATGAGCAGTACTTC. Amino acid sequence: CASSHAHYNEQYF.

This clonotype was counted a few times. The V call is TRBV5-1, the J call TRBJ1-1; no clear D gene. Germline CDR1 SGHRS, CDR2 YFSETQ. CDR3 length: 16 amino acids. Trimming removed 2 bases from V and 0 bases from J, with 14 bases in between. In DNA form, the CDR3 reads TGCGCCAGCAGCTTCACCGAATTTACGATGAACACTGAAGCTTTCTTT. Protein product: CASSFTEFTMNTEAFF.

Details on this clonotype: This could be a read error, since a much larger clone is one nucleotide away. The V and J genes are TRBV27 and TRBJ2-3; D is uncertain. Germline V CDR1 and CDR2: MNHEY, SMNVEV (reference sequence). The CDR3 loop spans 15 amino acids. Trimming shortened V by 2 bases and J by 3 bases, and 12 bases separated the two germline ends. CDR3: CASSLIPDRTDTQYF. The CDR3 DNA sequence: TGTGCCAGCAGTTTAATCCCCGATAGGACAGATACGCAGTATTTT.

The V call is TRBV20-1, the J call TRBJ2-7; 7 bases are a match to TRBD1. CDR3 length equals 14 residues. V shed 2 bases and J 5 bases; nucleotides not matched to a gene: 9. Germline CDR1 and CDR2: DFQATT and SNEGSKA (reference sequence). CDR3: CSARSLDRNHEQYF. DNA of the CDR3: TGCAGTGCTAGATCTCTGGACAGGAACCACGAGCAGTACTTC.

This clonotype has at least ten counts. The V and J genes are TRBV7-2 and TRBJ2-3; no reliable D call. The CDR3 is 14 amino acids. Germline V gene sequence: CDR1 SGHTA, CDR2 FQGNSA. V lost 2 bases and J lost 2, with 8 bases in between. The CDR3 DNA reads TGTGCCAGCAGCTTAAGCGAAGCCACAGATACGCAGTATTTT. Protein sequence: CASSLSEATDTQYF. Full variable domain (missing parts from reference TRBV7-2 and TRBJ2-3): GAGVSQSPSNKVTEKGKDVELRCDPISGHTALYWYRQSLGQGLEFLIYFQGNSAPDKSGLPSDRFSAERTGGSVSTLTIQRTQQEDSAVYLCASSLSEATDTQYFGPGTRLTVL.

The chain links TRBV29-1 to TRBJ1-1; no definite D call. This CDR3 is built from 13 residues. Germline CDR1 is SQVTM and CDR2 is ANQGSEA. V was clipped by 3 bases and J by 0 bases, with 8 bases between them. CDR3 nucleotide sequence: TGCAGCGTTGACCCCAGTTTGAACACTGAAGCTTTCTTT. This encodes CSVDPSLNTEAFF.

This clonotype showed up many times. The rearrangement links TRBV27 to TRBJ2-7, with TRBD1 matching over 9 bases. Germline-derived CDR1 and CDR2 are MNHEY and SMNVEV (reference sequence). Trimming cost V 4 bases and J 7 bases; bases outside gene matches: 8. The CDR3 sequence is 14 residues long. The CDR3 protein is CASSSWTGAGEQYF. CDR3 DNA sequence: TGTGCCAGCAGTTCATGGACAGGGGCAGGTGAGCAGTACTTC.

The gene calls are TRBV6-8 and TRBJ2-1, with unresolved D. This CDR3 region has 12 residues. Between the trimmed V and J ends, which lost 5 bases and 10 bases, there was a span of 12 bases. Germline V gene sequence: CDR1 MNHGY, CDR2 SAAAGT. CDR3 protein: CASSITSYEQFF. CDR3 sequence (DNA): TGTGCCAGCAGTATTACCAGCTACGAGCAGTTCTTC.

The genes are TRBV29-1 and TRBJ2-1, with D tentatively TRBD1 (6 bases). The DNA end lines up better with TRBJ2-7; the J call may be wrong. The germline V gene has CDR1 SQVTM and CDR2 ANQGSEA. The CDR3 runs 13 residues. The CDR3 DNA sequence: TGCAGCGTATTCACAGGGAGCTCCTACGAGCAGTACTTC. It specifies CSVFTGSSYEQYF.

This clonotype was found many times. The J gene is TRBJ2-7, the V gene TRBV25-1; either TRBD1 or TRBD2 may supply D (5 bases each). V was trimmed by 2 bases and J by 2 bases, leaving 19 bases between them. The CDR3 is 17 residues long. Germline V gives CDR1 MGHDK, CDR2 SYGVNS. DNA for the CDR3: TGTGCCAGCAGTGAACCCGCCCCGGGACCCCGAACCTACGAGCAGTACTTC. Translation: CASSEPAPGPRTYEQYF.

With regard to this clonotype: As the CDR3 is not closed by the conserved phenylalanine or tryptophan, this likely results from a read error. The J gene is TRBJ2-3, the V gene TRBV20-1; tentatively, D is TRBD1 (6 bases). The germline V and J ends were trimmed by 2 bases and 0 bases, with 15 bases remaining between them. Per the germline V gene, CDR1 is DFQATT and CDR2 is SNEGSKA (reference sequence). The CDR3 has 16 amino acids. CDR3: CSARKSGVISTDTQYS. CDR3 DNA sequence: TGCAGTGCTAGAAAGTCAGGGGTTATTAGCACAGATACGCAGTATTCT.

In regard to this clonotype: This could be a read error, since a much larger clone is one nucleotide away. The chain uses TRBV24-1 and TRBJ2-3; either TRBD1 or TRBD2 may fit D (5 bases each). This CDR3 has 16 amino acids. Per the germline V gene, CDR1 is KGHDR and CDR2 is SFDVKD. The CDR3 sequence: CATSDPGRDYTDTKYF. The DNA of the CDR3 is TGTGCCACCAGTGACCCGGGACGAGACTACACAGATACGAAGTATTTT.

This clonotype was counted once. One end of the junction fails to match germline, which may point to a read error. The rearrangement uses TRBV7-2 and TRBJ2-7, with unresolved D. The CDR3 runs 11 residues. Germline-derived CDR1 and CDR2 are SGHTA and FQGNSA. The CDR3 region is CASSLLPDTIF. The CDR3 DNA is TGTGCCAGCAGCTTACTACCCGACACGATCTTC.

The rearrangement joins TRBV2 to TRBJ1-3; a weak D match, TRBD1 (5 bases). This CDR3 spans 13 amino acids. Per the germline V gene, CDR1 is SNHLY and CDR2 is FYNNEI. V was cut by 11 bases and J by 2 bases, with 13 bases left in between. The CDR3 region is CAGRGLPGNTIYF. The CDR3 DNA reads TGTGCCGGGCGGGGACTCCCTGGAAACACCATATATTTT.

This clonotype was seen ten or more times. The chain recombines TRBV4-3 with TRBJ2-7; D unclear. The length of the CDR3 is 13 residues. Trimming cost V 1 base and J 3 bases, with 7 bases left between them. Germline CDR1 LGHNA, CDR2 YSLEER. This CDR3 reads CASSQGVGYEQYF. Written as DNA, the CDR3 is TGCGCCAGCAGCCAAGGAGTTGGCTACGAGCAGTACTTC.

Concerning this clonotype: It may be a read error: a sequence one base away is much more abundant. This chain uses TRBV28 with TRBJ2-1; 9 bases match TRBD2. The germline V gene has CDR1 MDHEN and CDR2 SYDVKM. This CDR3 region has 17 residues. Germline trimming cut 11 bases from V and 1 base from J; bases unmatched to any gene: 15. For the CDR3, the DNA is TGTGCCGTCGGGATTAGCGGGAGAAAAGGATCCTACAATGAGCAGTTCTTC. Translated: CAVGISGRKGSYNEQFF.

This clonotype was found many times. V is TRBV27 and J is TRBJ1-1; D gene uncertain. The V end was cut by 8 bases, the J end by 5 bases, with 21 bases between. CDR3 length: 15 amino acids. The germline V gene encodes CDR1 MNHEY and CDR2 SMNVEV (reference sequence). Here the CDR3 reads CASALGAPTRTEAFF. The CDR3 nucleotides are TGTGCCAGCGCTTTAGGAGCACCTACACGGACTGAAGCTTTCTTT.

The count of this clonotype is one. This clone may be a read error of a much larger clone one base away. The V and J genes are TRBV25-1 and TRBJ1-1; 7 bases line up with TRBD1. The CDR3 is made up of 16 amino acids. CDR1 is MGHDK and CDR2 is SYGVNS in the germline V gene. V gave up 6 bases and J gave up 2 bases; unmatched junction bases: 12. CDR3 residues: CASRPPPRQGNTEAFF. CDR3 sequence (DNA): TGTGCCAGCAGACCGCCCCCGAGACAGGGTAACACTGAAGCTTTCTTT. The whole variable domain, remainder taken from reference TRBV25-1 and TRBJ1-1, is EADIYQTPRYLVIGTGKKITLECSQTMGHDKMYWYQQDPGMELHLIHYSYGVNSTEKGDLSSESTVSRIRTEHFPLTLESARPSHTSQYLCASRPPPRQGNTEAFFGQGTRLTVV.

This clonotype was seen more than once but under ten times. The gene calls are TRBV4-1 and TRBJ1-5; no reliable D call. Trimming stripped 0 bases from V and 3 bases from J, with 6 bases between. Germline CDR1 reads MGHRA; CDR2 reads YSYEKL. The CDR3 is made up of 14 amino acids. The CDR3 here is CASSQDPFNQPQHF. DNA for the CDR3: TGCGCCAGCAGCCAAGACCCGTTCAATCAGCCCCAGCATTTT.

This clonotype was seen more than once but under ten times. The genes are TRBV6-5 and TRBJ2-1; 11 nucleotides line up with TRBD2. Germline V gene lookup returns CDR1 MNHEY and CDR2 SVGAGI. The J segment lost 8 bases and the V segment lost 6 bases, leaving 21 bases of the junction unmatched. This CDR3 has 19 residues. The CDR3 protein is CASSYPIGLLAGESDEQFF. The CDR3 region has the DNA TGTGCCAGCAGCTACCCGATTGGGTTACTAGCGGGAGAATCCGATGAGCAGTTCTTC.

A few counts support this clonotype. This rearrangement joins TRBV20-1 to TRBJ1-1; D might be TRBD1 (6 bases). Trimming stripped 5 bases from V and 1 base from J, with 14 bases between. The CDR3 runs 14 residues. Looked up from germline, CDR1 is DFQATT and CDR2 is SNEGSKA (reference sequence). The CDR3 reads CSAPRGSGNTEAFF. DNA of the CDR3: TGCAGTGCTCCCAGGGGATCAGGGAACACTGAAGCTTTCTTT.

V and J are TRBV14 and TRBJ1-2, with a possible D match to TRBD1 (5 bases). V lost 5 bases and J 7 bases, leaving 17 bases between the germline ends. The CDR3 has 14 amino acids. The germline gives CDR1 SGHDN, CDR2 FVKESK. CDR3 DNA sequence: TGTGCCAGCAGCTTCACGGGGAGGGGTTGTGGCTACACCTTC. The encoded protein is CASSFTGRGCGYTF.

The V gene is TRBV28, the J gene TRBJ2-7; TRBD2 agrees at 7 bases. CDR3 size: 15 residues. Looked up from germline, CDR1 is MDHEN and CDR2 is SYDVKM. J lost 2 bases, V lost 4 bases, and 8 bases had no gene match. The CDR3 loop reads CASSSPSGAPYEQYF. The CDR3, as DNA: TGTGCCAGCAGTTCCCCAAGCGGGGCTCCCTACGAGCAGTACTTC.

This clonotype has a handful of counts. This CDR3 reads CSAREWLEGEQYF. Here the CDR3 DNA reads TGCAGTGCTAGAGAGTGGTTGGAGGGCGAGCAGTACTTC. The chain recombines TRBV20-1 with TRBJ2-7; maybe TRBD2 (6 bases). The germline V gene encodes CDR1 DFQATT and CDR2 SNEGSKA (reference sequence). The ends were cut back, 0 bases at V and 6 bases at J, with 12 bases in the middle. This CDR3 is built from 13 residues.